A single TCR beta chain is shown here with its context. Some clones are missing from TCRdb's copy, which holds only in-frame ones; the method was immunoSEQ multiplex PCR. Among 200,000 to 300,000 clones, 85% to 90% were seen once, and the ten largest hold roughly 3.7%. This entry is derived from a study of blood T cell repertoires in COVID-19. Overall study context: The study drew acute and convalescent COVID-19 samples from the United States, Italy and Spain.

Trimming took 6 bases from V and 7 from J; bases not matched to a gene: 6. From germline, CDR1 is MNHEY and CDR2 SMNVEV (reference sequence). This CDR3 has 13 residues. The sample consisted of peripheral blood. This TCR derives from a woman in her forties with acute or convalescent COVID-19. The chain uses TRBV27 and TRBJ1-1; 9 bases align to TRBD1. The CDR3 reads CASRTPGQGEAFF. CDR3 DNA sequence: TGTGCCAGCAGAACACCGGGACAGGGTGAAGCTTTCTTT.